The rows below give T cell receptor beta chains drawn from one sample of a study of OX40 agonist ivuxolimab in advanced cancers. Only in-frame clones appear in the TCRdb table, and some are missing; sequencing was by immunoSEQ multiplex PCR. The sample has about 6,500 clones, nearly 70% seen once. The sequencing used CD4+ or CD8+ T cells sorted from blood, collected in a trial of the OX40 agonist ivuxolimab. The source is an adult with an advanced solid tumor such as melanoma, head and neck, liver or kidney cancer. CDR3s include the opening cysteine and the closing phenylalanine or tryptophan. Each record gives: CDR3 length, J gene, clone size, V gene, CDR3 protein. Expanded clones get a size class; other rows say once, few or many, or leave the size out.

15,TRBJ2-1,.,TRBV7-3,CASGVGLAGYNEQFF
15,TRBJ2-3,few,TRBV7-9,CASSGTRTSVDTQYF
15,TRBJ2-7,medium-sized,TRBV13,CASSPRGDYHLGQYF
14,TRBJ2-7,large,TRBV7-3,CAGCRDRGSREQYF
15,TRBJ2-2,.,TRBV4-1,CASQTGTASTGELFF
15,TRBJ2-1,.,TRBV28,CASSWVAGSDNEQFF
16,TRBJ1-6,once,TRBV15,CATSRDQGGQDSPLHF
13,TRBJ2-1,.,TRBV7-2,CASSPGGVGEQFF
17,TRBJ2-3,.,TRBV6-4,CASSDSKQGGGADTQYF
15,TRBJ1-1,.,TRBV27,CASSLSMGFNTEAFF
14,TRBJ2-1,.,TRBV28,CASSFRLAGDEQFF
14,TRBJ2-7,.,TRBV19,CASSITTEIYEQYF
15,TRBJ1-5,.,TRBV4-1,CASNPDWQVGQPQHF
14,TRBJ2-7,.,TRBV4-1,CASSQVRASYEQYF
14,TRBJ1-1,.,TRBV7-8,CASSSDRWYTEAFF
13,TRBJ2-7,.,TRBV6-4,CASTPGQGGEQYF
17,TRBJ2-1,.,TRBV2,CASISLGTSLSYNEQFF
17,TRBJ2-5,once,TRBV18,CASSPRENTLEGETQYF
14,TRBJ2-1,once,TRBV30,CAWTETSVYNEQFF
14,TRBJ2-7,.,TRBV7-3,CASSPDRGSHEQYF
16,TRBJ2-1,medium-sized,TRBV19,CASSISLLAGKNEQFF
15,TRBJ2-1,once,TRBV19,CASSPTGSAYNEQFF
13,TRBJ1-2,.,TRBV19,CASTPDLFYGYTF
15,TRBJ2-1,.,TRBV19,CASSATSGDYNEQFF
19,TRBJ2-1,.,TRBV11-3,CASSPGRLAEGSSYNEQFF
13,TRBJ1-1,few,TRBV7-8,CASSLYGNTEAFF
15,TRBJ2-3,.,TRBV28,CASSLTLGEYYTQYF
13,TRBJ2-7,.,TRBV10-3,CAINRGSSYEQYF
15,TRBJ2-2,few,TRBV4-1,CASSQEDRDTGELFF
13,TRBJ2-1,few,TRBV7-7,CASSPGTYNEQFF
16,TRBJ1-5,.,TRBV4-1,CASSQDWHNSNQPQHF
14,TRBJ2-3,.,TRBV6-6,CASSLHPGADTQYF
12,TRBJ2-3,.,TRBV9,CASSVAGDTQYF
15,TRBJ2-7,.,TRBV6-6,CASSYSELATYEQYF
16,TRBJ2-3,.,TRBV9,CASSLRLAGETDTQYF
11,TRBJ2-7,few,TRBV29-1,CSVGQTYEQYF
13,TRBJ1-1,once,TRBV28,CASSGGPGTEAFF
14,TRBJ2-1,.,TRBV28,CASRRGKVTGEQFF
12,TRBJ1-1,.,TRBV5-6,CASSLDGAEAFF
16,TRBJ2-3,.,TRBV9,CASSVGTSGLTDTQYF
13,TRBJ1-1,.,TRBV6-1,CASSGGSYTEAFF
14,TRBJ2-7,few,TRBV19,CASTVGQGAYEQYF
16,TRBJ2-1,.,TRBV7-9,CASSPRLAGGGNEQFF